This TCR beta chain was retrieved from a study of Tregs in tolerant kidney transplant recipients. Related graft donors supplied nonmyeloablative bone marrow transplants, and mixed chimerism was transient. CD4+CD25+CD127- Tregs, CD4+CD25- non-Tregs, CD4 and CD8 cells were sorted. Data came from immunoSEQ multiplex PCR; TCRdb stores just in-frame clones and leaves some out. The sample lists some 57,000 clones; roughly nine tenths were seen once. As regards this clone: Its antigen is undetermined.

The V end lost 4 bases, the J end lost 5 bases, and 6 bases lay between the germline ends. This CDR3 has 12 residues. Germline assignment: CDR1 MGHRA and CDR2 YSYEKL. Study results and limitations: Validation in larger populations is needed because few patients were studied. In tolerant patients, donor-specific Tregs outgrew total Tregs, suggesting antigen-driven expansion.

V and J are TRBV4-1 and TRBJ2-4; possible D gene TRBD1, 5 bases. This receptor was identified in a human patient who received a combined kidney and bone marrow transplant. Some T cells here may be from the graft donor. This specimen was CD8+ T cells from blood (PBMCs), taken 24 months after the transplant. CDR3 DNA sequence: TGCGCCAGCAGCCTGACAGAAAACATTCAGTACTTC. It codes for CASSLTENIQYF.